This section outlines one T cell receptor (beta chain) sequence together with its context. The assay was immunoSEQ multiplex PCR, and TCRdb's table has in-frame clones only and misses some. The repertoire has 170,000 or so clones, approximately 87% of them found once; the top ten carry roughly an eighth. The data were obtained in a study of blood T cell repertoires in COVID-19. Those enrolled in Seattle joined during active infection and were followed longitudinally afterward. The TCR sequence derives from a woman aged 70-85 years with COVID-19, enrolled during active disease. The source material was peripheral blood.

CDR3 DNA sequence: TGTGCCAGCAGAGGTCTAGCGGGGGAGCAGTACTTC. Its translation is CASRGLAGEQYF. The V and J genes are TRBV2 and TRBJ2-7, with TRBD2 identical over 9 bases. CDR3 size: 12 residues. After removal of 6 bases from V and 7 bases from J, the junction contained 4 bases not matched to a gene. In germline, CDR1 is SNHLY, CDR2 FYNNEI.